This T cell receptor (beta chain) was sequenced in a study of T cells after yellow fever vaccination. The TCR cDNA carried a universal primer site and UMIs from 5'RACE template switching. Each CDR3 protein gets one entry after TCRdb re-called the 5' RACE reads with MiXCR. This table holds fewer than 650,000 distinct CDR3 sequences, just over 20% found once. Findings of the study overall: Though weaker, the secondary response peaked faster, on day 5 versus 15.

To note about this clonotype: The antigen is not known.

Germline-derived CDR1 and CDR2 are SGHTA and FQGNSA. V was pared by 7 bases and J by 1 base, with 9 bases between. This CDR3 is 13 amino acids long. Sequencing was performed on PBMCs, taken less than 25 days after the first yellow fever vaccination. The chain carries TRBV7-2 and TRBJ2-3; no clear D gene. This sequence originates from a man aged 18 to 29 who received the YFV17D yellow fever vaccine. This chain's CDR3 is CASTFRGTDTQYF. The CDR3 DNA is TGTGCCAGCACCTTCCGTGGCACAGATACGCAGTATTTT.